These 9 T cell receptor beta chains came from one sample sequenced in a study of regulatory T cells in long-lasting Graves disease (dated by TCRdb to the early 2020s). The time point tag for this specimen amounts to: persistent/refractory GD, antithyroid drugs over 5 years with positive TRAb. For both TCR sequencing and RNA sequencing, RNA was extracted from PBMCs using TRIzol. Receptor amplification or capture employed multiplex PCR. Sequenced using an Illumina HiSeq 4000. TCR beta libraries were built with iRepertoire HTBI primers and Arm-PCR amplification of CDR3 regions. The public reads were quality trimmed at Q25 with fastp and then assembled into clones with MiXCR by TCRdb, keeping productive beta chains. Rows are unified per CDR3 protein, each entry keeping the most common DNA and genes. Across this sample there are around 400,000 distinct CDR3 sequences, with roughly 24% seen only once. The top ten constitute around 30% of the sample.

Sample: peripheral blood mononuclear cells (PBMCs), taken when the disease was refractory, from a patient treated with antithyroid drugs. Receptor source: a woman between 35 and 50 years old with Graves disease. Donor details come from another sample of the same person, matched by shared clones.

The sample holds many counts of this clonotype. V gene TRBV19 combines with J gene TRBJ1-1, with unresolved D. The germline CDR1 and CDR2 sequences are LNHDA and SQIVND (reference sequence). V dropped 3 bases and J dropped 8 bases, with 19 bases sitting between them. The CDR3 runs 15 residues. CDR3 residues: CASSMAGNPFGEAFF. The CDR3 coding sequence is TGTGCCAGTAGTATGGCTGGGAACCCGTTCGGCGAAGCTTTCTTT.

This clonotype was counted many times. This chain joins TRBV28 and TRBJ1-1; tentatively, D is TRBD1 (5 bases). Between the trimmed V and J ends, which lost 2 bases and 7 bases, there was a span of 14 bases. The germline gives CDR1 MDHEN, CDR2 SYDVKM. The CDR3 extends over 14 amino acids. The chain's CDR3 is CASSLRGADDEAFF. Here the CDR3 DNA reads TGTGCCAGCAGTTTACGCGGGGCCGATGATGAAGCTTTCTTT.

This clonotype appeared many times. Here the CDR3 reads CASRPQDRGRETQYF. The CDR3, as DNA: TGTGCCAGCAGGCCTCAGGACAGGGGGAGAGAGACCCAGTACTTC. This chain connects TRBV28 to TRBJ2-5; 10 positions match TRBD1. J was trimmed by 4 bases and V by 6 bases; bases with no gene match: 8. This CDR3 contains 15 residues. CDR1 is MDHEN, CDR2 SYDVKM, per germline.

The sample holds a few counts of this clonotype. The gene calls are TRBV28 and TRBJ1-6, with D tentatively TRBD1 (6 bases). V dropped 6 bases and J dropped 10 bases, with 25 bases sitting between them. The germline V gene has CDR1 MDHEN and CDR2 SYDVKM. The CDR3 contains 17 residues. CDR3 nucleotides: TGTGCCAGCAGGTTCTGGGACATCCAATCCCGAGACTCACCCCTCCACTTT. Translating gives CASRFWDIQSRDSPLHF.

The table lists this clonotype with a few counts. The chain recombines TRBV14 with TRBJ2-4, with D possibly being TRBD1 or TRBD2 (6 bases each). The CDR3 contains 16 residues. The V gene's germline CDR1 is SGHDN and CDR2 FVKESK. Trimming left V 1 base short and J 8 bases short, with 18 bases between. As DNA, the CDR3 is TGTGCCAGCAGCCAAGGGGCCGGGGGCATAGTGGACATTCAGTACTTC. This sequence encodes CASSQGAGGIVDIQYF.

This clonotype has just a few counts. Since a much larger clone is just one base distant, this may be a read error. The rearrangement joins TRBV2 to TRBJ2-5; weak D call: TRBD2 (5 bases). CDR3 length equals 13 residues. Trimming shortened V by 5 bases and J by 4 bases, and 11 bases separated the two germline ends. CDR1 and CDR2 from the germline V gene are SNHLY and FYNNEI. The DNA for the CDR3 is TGTGCCAGCAGTCACTCGGAGGCAGAGACCCAGTACTTC. As protein: CASSHSEAETQYF.

The V and J genes are TRBV6-5 and TRBJ1-4; possibly TRBD1 for D (6 bases). The CDR3 loop spans 16 amino acids. CDR1 and CDR2 (germline): MNHEY, SVGAGI. The V gene lost 3 bases and the J gene lost 5 bases, with 16 bases spanning the gap. The CDR3 DNA follows: TGTGCCAGCAGTTATGACCCCGGGACATACAATGAAAAACTGTTTTTT. Protein: CASSYDPGTYNEKLFF.

This clonotype was recorded many times. The chain uses TRBV15 and TRBJ2-7; tentative D call: TRBD1 (5 bases). This CDR3 is built from 15 residues. Germline V CDR1 and CDR2: LNHNV, YYDKDF (reference sequence). The V and J ends lost 0 bases and 6 bases respectively, with 15 bases between them. CDR3 sequence: CATSRERVGQVEQYF. In nucleotides, the CDR3 is TGTGCCACCAGCAGAGAACGTGTGGGGCAGGTCGAGCAGTACTTC.

This clonotype has a count of ten or more. The rearrangement joins TRBV6-1 to TRBJ2-7, with D uncertain. CDR3 length: 14 amino acids. V gave up 6 bases and J gave up 0 bases, with 12 bases separating them. Germline loops: CDR1 MNHNS, CDR2 SASEGT. The CDR3 coding sequence is TGTGCCAGCAGAAGCCCCCAAGTCTCCTACGAGCAGTACTTC. It encodes CASRSPQVSYEQYF.